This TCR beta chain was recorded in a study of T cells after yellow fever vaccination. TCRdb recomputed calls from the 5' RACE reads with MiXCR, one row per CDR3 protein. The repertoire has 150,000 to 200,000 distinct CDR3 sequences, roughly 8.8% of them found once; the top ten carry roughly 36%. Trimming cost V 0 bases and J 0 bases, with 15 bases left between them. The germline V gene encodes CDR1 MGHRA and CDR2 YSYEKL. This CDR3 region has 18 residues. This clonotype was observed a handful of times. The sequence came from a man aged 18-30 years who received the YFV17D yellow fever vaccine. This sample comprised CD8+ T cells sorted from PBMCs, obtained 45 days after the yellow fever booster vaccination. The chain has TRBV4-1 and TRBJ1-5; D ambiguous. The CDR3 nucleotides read TGCGCCAGCAGCCAAGAAGGAGGGCCGGGGTATAGCAATCAGCCCCAGCATTTT. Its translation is CASSQEGGPGYSNQPQHF.